A selection of T cell receptor beta chains follows, all from one sample in a study of regulatory and conventional T cells in RAG deficiency. Sequenced by immunoSEQ multiplex PCR; TCRdb stores in-frame clones only, minus some. Here the sample spans approximately 30,000 clones, approximately 96% being singletons. These data also featured in a second study, about regulatory T cells.

Sample: CD25- CD4+ T cells sorted from blood. The receptors were sampled from a human donor in good health. CDR3s include the opening cysteine and the closing phenylalanine or tryptophan. The order of the fields is clone size, V gene, J gene, CDR3 protein. Size values are once, few and many counts, or a class for expanded clones, and some rows have none.

>-|TRBV5-4|TRBJ1-6
CASSWTATNSPLHF
>-|TRBV6-1|TRBJ1-5
CASSEGQGIQPQHF
>-|TRBV7-2|TRBJ1-5
CASSLVVVNQPQHF
>-|TRBV30|TRBJ2-5
CAWLKRGAQETQYF
>-|TRBV19|TRBJ1-1
CASSSRQIRMNTEAFF
>-|TRBV7-6|TRBJ1-1
CASSLQGRGELEAFF
>once|TRBV19|TRBJ2-7
CASSSPGTANYEQYF
>-|TRBV18|TRBJ1-5
CASSPFETGQLSNQPQHF
>-|TRBV19|TRBJ1-3
CASTHPRSGNTIYF
>-|TRBV5-1|TRBJ2-7
CASSLAGREGEQYF
>-|TRBV6-5|TRBJ1-5
CASSYAAGWNQPQHF
>-|TRBV11-2|TRBJ1-1
CASSLGDLRNTEAFF
>-|TRBV7-2|TRBJ1-2
CASSSVGTGWNGYTF
>-|TRBV7-3|TRBJ2-3
CASSLNRDTQYF
>-|TRBV5-6|TRBJ1-5
CASSSYRAGDSNQPQHF
>-|TRBV18|TRBJ2-5
CASLNSDRRQTQYF
>-|TRBV11-2|TRBJ2-7
CASSLEVGQGAYHEQYF
>-|TRBV5-8|TRBJ2-7
CASSLQGLSYEQYF
>-|TRBV5-6|TRBJ1-1
CASSLGVDSSEAFF
>-|TRBV5-8|TRBJ2-3
CASSYPTSGVSTDTQYF
>once|TRBV6-5|TRBJ2-1
CASSYGLNEQFF
>-|TRBV6-5|TRBJ1-5
CASSQGLGSNQPQHF
>-|TRBV6-5|TRBJ1-1
CASRIRSEAFF
>-|TRBV5-1|TRBJ1-1
CASSLGQGWDTEAFF
>-|TRBV21-1|TRBJ2-1
CASSTGTGGSHNEQFF
>-|TRBV5-1|TRBJ2-7
CASSYTGETQYEQYF
>-|TRBV2|TRBJ2-7
CASNGLRGAGEQYF
>-|TRBV2|TRBJ1-6
CASSQGRTGGWISPLHF
>once|TRBV19|TRBJ1-2
CASSPRPGYGYTF
>-|TRBV7-9|TRBJ1-1
CASSLTRLNTEAFF
>-|TRBV29-1|TRBJ1-5
CSVARSGNQPQHF
>-|TRBV9|TRBJ2-5
CASSVGASGYQETQYF
>-|TRBV5-4|TRBJ2-1
CASSLTSGRNGEQFF
>-|TRBV19|TRBJ2-1
CATLETSGGNEQFF
>once|TRBV4-1|TRBJ2-7
CASSQEAMLVYEQYF
>-|TRBV21-1|TRBJ1-5
CASSKDTGKGHQPQHF
>-|TRBV5-5|TRBJ2-6
CASSSMGTSGEPAGANVLTF
>-|TRBV9|TRBJ2-3
CASSLRLATSTDTQYF
>-|TRBV5-4|TRBJ1-3
CASSPRQGTGNTIYF
>-|TRBV5-1|TRBJ2-4
CASSLGLAGALAKNIQYF
>-|TRBV5-1|TRBJ2-5
CASRLTSGEETQYF
>-|TRBV6-6|TRBJ2-3
CASSYGRDVTDTQYF
>-|TRBV5-1|TRBJ1-5
CASSLDSSNQPQHF
>-|TRBV7-2|TRBJ2-5
CASSLGLGLAGETQETQYF
>-|TRBV7-2|TRBJ1-2
CASSLEGRWYGYTF
>-|TRBV7-8|TRBJ1-3
CASQNSNSGNTIYF
>-|TRBV19|TRBJ2-7
CASSIKGTGADEQYF
>once|TRBV5-4|TRBJ2-7
CASSPRSGGVRGGEQYF